A single T cell receptor beta chain is shown here with its context. Its antigen is not known. The CDR3 has 11 amino acids. Looked up from germline, CDR1 is DFQATT and CDR2 is SNEGSKA (reference sequence). V was shortened by 6 bases and J by 5 bases, with 10 bases between the two germline ends. The data were obtained in a study of vaccination and CD4 T cells after COVID-19. Cultured CD4+ T-cell DNA underwent Oncomine TCR Beta short-read sequencing. One entry per CDR3 protein, called by TCRdb with MiXCR from the PCR reads. In the table there are over 9,500 distinct CDR3 sequences, approximately 50% of which are singletons. As to treatment: roughly 11-day PBMC culture with coronavirus spike peptide pools or control peptides (ViraFEST assay).

This sequence originates from a human donor who had recovered from COVID-19. What was sequenced was CD4+ T cells from blood, cultured in vitro. The gene calls are TRBV20-1 and TRBJ2-5; weak D call: TRBD2 (5 bases). This CDR3 is CSASGSETQYF. In nucleotides, the CDR3 is TGCAGTGCGTCGGGGTCCGAGACCCAGTACTTC.